This T cell receptor beta chain was sequenced in a study of OX40 agonist ivuxolimab in advanced cancers. The repertoire was sequenced with immunoSEQ multiplex PCR; TCRdb's copy has only in-frame clones and lacks some. The sample consists of 85,000 to 130,000 clones, 90% of them appearing once. This clone was seen a handful of times. The sequence was collected from an adult with an advanced solid tumor such as melanoma, head and neck, liver or kidney cancer. Sequencing used CD4+ or CD8+ T cells sorted from blood, obtained in a trial of the OX40 agonist ivuxolimab.

For the CDR3, the DNA is TGTGCCAGCAGCTTAGAGGGAGAAAACTATGGCTACACCTTC. It yields the protein CASSLEGENYGYTF. The rearrangement uses TRBV7-3 and TRBJ1-2; unclear D gene. Germline-derived CDR1 and CDR2 are SGHTA and FQGTGA. The germline V and J ends were trimmed by 2 bases and 2 bases, with 9 bases remaining between them. This CDR3 is 14 amino acids long.